This entry lists 7 T cell receptor beta chains sequenced from one sample in a study of cytomegalovirus exposure and HLA in healthy donors (dated by TCRdb to 2017 to 2019). The library was generated by the immunoSEQ multiplex PCR assay. For the multiplex PCR, a mixture combining 60 forward primers for TCR Vbeta segments and 13 reverse primers for TCR Jbeta segments was used. TCRdb provides this immuneACCESS table in a form limited to in-frame rearrangements. Some clones are lacking; in checked studies, under half of them reflect an unresolved V gene, and why the rest are absent is not known. The sample table holds 130,000 to 150,000 clones, of which about 82% were seen once. Together, the top ten hold about 2.2% of the sample. The sequencing input was PBMCs. The receptors were sampled from a man aged 30-40 years in good health and CMV-seronegative.

The rearrangement uses TRBV5-1 and TRBJ1-2, with 10 nucleotides matching TRBD1. Germline V gene lookup returns CDR1 SGHRS and CDR2 YFSETQ. J gave up 7 bases and V 0 bases, and 0 bases lay outside the gene matches. The CDR3 runs 13 residues. For the CDR3, the DNA is TGCGCCAGCAGCTTGGGACAGGGGGCTGGCTACACCTTC. Protein sequence: CASSLGQGAGYTF.

The chain recombines TRBV5-1 with TRBJ2-6; TRBD2 aligns across 7 bases. CDR3 length equals 17 residues. The germline V gene has CDR1 SGHRS and CDR2 YFSETQ. Trimming removed 0 bases from V and 4 bases from J; junction bases left unmatched: 7. In nucleotides, the CDR3 is TGCGCCAGCAGCTTGGAGGTTGGGGGGGTAGGGGCCAACGTCCTGACTTTC. Encoded protein: CASSLEVGGVGANVLTF.

The gene calls are TRBV4-2 and TRBJ2-7, with a weak D call TRBD2 (5 bases). Germline V gene lookup returns CDR1 LGHNA and CDR2 YNFKEQ. Trimming took off 0 bases at V and 3 bases at J, with 18 bases between the two ends. The CDR3 is 17 residues long. The CDR3 nucleotides read TGTGCCAGCAGCCAAGAGCCCCCGCTCCGGGGTATCTACGAGCAGTACTTC. Translated, it gives CASSQEPPLRGIYEQYF.

The genes are TRBV11-2 and TRBJ1-1; no definite D call. The V gene lost 5 bases and the J gene lost 6 bases, with 16 bases spanning the gap. This CDR3 is built from 14 residues. Germline CDR1 SGHAT, CDR2 FQNNGV. Here the CDR3 reads CASSHVRFGSEAFF. CDR3 bases: TGTGCCAGCAGCCACGTACGTTTCGGGTCTGAAGCTTTCTTT.

This chain connects TRBV10-3 to TRBJ2-2; TRBD1 is a possible D gene (6 bases). Trimming shortened V by 6 bases and J by 5 bases, and 16 bases separated the two germline ends. Germline CDR1 ENHRY, CDR2 SYGVKD. This CDR3 spans 15 amino acids. CDR3 in amino acids: CAIRGTGRKTGELFF. CDR3 in DNA: TGTGCCATCAGGGGCACAGGGAGAAAAACCGGGGAGCTGTTTTTT.

In regard to this clone: One end of the junction does not line up with germline, which may come from a read error. The rearrangement links TRBV5-1 to TRBJ2-3, with a weak D call TRBD2 (6 bases). The germline gives CDR1 SGHRS, CDR2 YFSETQ. The CDR3 is 15 amino acids. The CDR3 sequence: CASRFSGTPSDTQYF. The CDR3, as DNA: TGCGCCAGCCGCTTCTCCGGGACTCCTTCAGATACGCAGTATTTT.

This clone was seen only once. At one end, the junction sequence differs from germline, possibly due to a read error. The chain carries TRBV7-7 and TRBJ1-1; TRBD1 matches at 8 bases. This CDR3 contains 13 residues. Germline V CDR1 and CDR2: SSHAT, FNYEAQ (reference sequence). CDR3 loop: CASSSDRGTEAFF. The CDR3 DNA reads as TGTGCTAGCAGCAGTGACAGGGGCACTGAAGCTTTCTTT. Complete variable domain (other parts from reference TRBV7-7 and TRBJ1-1): GAGVSQSPRYKVTKRGQDVTLRCDPISSHATLYWYQQALGQGPEFLTYFNYEAQPDKSGLPSDRFSAERPEGSISTLTIQRTEQRDSAMYRCASSSDRGTEAFFGQGTRLTVV.